The 14 T cell receptor beta chains presented below share a single source sample, sequenced in a study of T-cell reconstitution after alpha-beta-depleted transplantation in children. A TCRbeta library incorporating unique molecular identifiers was prepared. Using its own MiXCR run on the PCR reads, TCRdb lists one record per CDR3 protein. This sample yields a few hundred thousand distinct CDR3 sequences, of which around 15% are seen a single time; about 32% belongs to the top ten. Sequencing used PBMCs, mostly from graft donor cells, obtained 360 days after TCRalphabeta/CD19-depleted stem cell transplant. Receptors were obtained from a boy younger than two who had a stem cell transplant for Wiskott-Aldrich syndrome, so the T cells may come from the graft donor.

This clonotype came up a few times. The J gene is TRBJ2-5, the V gene TRBV5-1; 13 nucleotides align to TRBD2. Germline lookup yields CDR1 SGHRS and CDR2 YFSETQ. The ends lost 3 bases at V and 4 bases at J; junction bases unmatched: 15. CDR3 length equals 19 residues. The CDR3 region has the DNA TGCGCCAGCAGCTCCCGCGGGTCACTAGCGGGGGGGCCTAGAGAGACCCAGTACTTC. It codes for CASSSRGSLAGGPRETQYF.

This clonotype showed up many times. V and J are TRBV2 and TRBJ2-3; no reliable D call. This CDR3 is built from 16 residues. Germline loops: CDR1 SNHLY, CDR2 FYNNEI. V dropped 5 bases and J dropped 2 bases, with 17 bases sitting between them. The CDR3 DNA reads TGTGCCAGCAGTCATTCCTTAGCCACGTCCACAGATACGCAGTATTTT. Translation: CASSHSLATSTDTQYF.

This clonotype was counted many times. The chain couples TRBV13 to TRBJ2-7, with D perhaps matching TRBD1 (6 bases). Germline V gene data show CDR1 as PRHDT and CDR2 as FYEKMQ (reference sequence). The CDR3 loop spans 15 amino acids. The germline V and J ends were trimmed by 4 bases and 0 bases, with 13 bases remaining between them. The CDR3 nucleotides are TGTGCCAGCAGCTCACGGGGACAAGTCTCCTACGAGCAGTACTTC. Amino acid sequence: CASSSRGQVSYEQYF.

This clonotype was observed a handful of times. J is TRBJ2-3 and V is TRBV15, with D uncertain. The V gene's germline CDR1 is LNHNV and CDR2 YYDKDF (reference sequence). V was pared by 6 bases and J by 2 bases, with 12 bases between. This CDR3 is built from 14 residues. CDR3 residues: CATSHGPDTDTQYF. Here the CDR3 DNA reads TGTGCCACCAGTCATGGCCCAGACACAGATACGCAGTATTTT.

This clonotype was seen a handful of times. CDR3 residues: CASSYSPKGGVYEQYF. CDR3 DNA sequence: TGTGCCAGCAGTTACTCGCCCAAGGGAGGGGTCTACGAGCAGTACTTC. V is TRBV6-5 and J is TRBJ2-7, with TRBD2 matching 7 bases. The CDR3 has 16 residues. Germline V lookup: CDR1 MNHEY, CDR2 SVGAGI. V trimming: 0 bases; J trimming: 3 bases; junction bases outside the gene matches: 8.

The CDR3 reads CASSLVSKRTNVLTF. The CDR3 region has the DNA TGTGCCAGCAGTTTAGTAAGTAAGAGGACCAACGTCCTGACTTTC. The chain joins TRBV12-3 or TRBV12-4 to TRBJ2-6; the D is unclear. V lost 1 base and J lost 8, with 12 bases in between. CDR3 length equals 15 residues.

The CDR3 bases are TGTGCCAGCAGTTACTCGGTAGCGCAAGAGACCCAGTACTTC. Protein: CASSYSVAQETQYF. V is TRBV6-5 and J is TRBJ2-5, with D possibly TRBD2 on 5 matching bases. The CDR3 loop spans 14 amino acids. CDR1 is MNHEY and CDR2 is SVGAGI in the germline V gene. Trimming stripped 0 bases from V and 2 bases from J, with 7 bases between.

In its sample, this clonotype was seen a few times. The chain links TRBV5-1 to TRBJ2-5, with D unclear. The CDR3 contains 14 residues. Germline V gene sequence: CDR1 SGHRS, CDR2 YFSETQ. V was clipped by 3 bases and J by 5 bases, with 14 bases between them. DNA of the CDR3: TGCGCCAGCAGCTCCCTAGAGAGCGACGAGACCCAGTACTTC. This gives the protein CASSSLESDETQYF.

This clonotype was counted only a few times. The chain couples TRBV29-1 to TRBJ1-1, with TRBD1 identical over 7 bases. Per germline, CDR1 SQVTM and CDR2 ANQGSEA. The CDR3 is 14 residues long. J gave up 0 bases and V 7 bases, and 8 bases lay outside the gene matches. The CDR3 DNA reads as TGCAGCGAAACTCGGGACAGCTTGAACACTGAAGCTTTCTTT. Its protein is CSETRDSLNTEAFF. The entire variable domain, with the rest obtained from reference TRBV29-1 and TRBJ1-1, is as follows: SAVISQKPSRDICQRGTSLTIQCQVDSQVTMMFWYRQQPGQSLTLIATANQGSEATYESGFVIDKFPISRPNLTFSTLTVSNMSPEDSSIYLCSETRDSLNTEAFFGQGTRLTVV.

This clonotype was counted between two and nine times. The rearrangement links TRBV5-1 to TRBJ1-1; a possible D gene is TRBD1 (6 bases). Germline CDR1 is SGHRS and CDR2 is YFSETQ. The CDR3 spans 15 residues. V was shortened by 7 bases and J by 0 bases, with 16 bases between the two germline ends. The DNA of the CDR3 is TGCGCCAGCTTCTTGACAGCAGGGGTGAACACTGAAGCTTTCTTT. Translated: CASFLTAGVNTEAFF.

In the case of this clonotype: At one end the junction does not follow the germline gene, possibly because of a read error. The chain employs TRBV7-2 and TRBJ2-1; D not certain. This CDR3 has 10 residues. Germline CDR1 is SGHTA and CDR2 is FQGNSA. The CDR3 is CASSLDEQSF. The CDR3 DNA is TGTGCCAGCAGCTTAGATGAGCAGTCCTTC.

Only a few counts were recorded for this clonotype. CDR3 amino acids: CASSLGPNPYEQYF. CDR3 nucleotide sequence: TGTGCCAGCAGCTTAGGGCCAAATCCCTACGAGCAGTACTTC. J is TRBJ2-7 and V is TRBV7-2; D is unresolved. Germline assignment: CDR1 SGHTA and CDR2 FQGNSA. V was pared by 1 base and J by 2 bases, with 9 bases between. The CDR3 is 14 residues long.

This clonotype has ten or more counts. The rearrangement joins TRBV9 to TRBJ2-1; the match to TRBD2 covers 10 bases. This CDR3 has 16 residues. The germline CDR1 and CDR2 sequences are SGDLS and YYNGEE. Unmatched junction bases numbered 6, after V lost 0 bases and J lost 6 bases. Here the CDR3 reads CASSVGGAGGPNEQFF. CDR3 sequence (DNA): TGTGCCAGCAGCGTAGGAGGAGCGGGAGGGCCCAATGAGCAGTTCTTC.

This clonotype showed up just a few times. V and J are TRBV7-2 and TRBJ2-5; 11 nucleotides agree with TRBD1. Germline V lookup: CDR1 SGHTA, CDR2 FQGNSA. The CDR3 sequence is 15 residues long. The ends lost 2 bases at V and 5 bases at J; junction bases unmatched: 4. The CDR3 loop is CASSLKDRGRETQYF. CDR3 bases: TGTGCCAGCAGCTTAAAGGACAGGGGGCGTGAGACCCAGTACTTC.